Each of the 9 T cell receptor beta chains below was sequenced from the same sample in a study of blood T cells in healthy people across ages. A J-beta primer mix and a sample-barcoded 5' primer were used in a second PCR of roughly 6 to 11 cycles. TCRdb called the 5' RACE reads again in MiXCR, with one record for every CDR3 protein. The sample gives about 1.6 million distinct CDR3 sequences, roughly 32% of which show up once; around 10% is in the top ten. Sequencing was carried out using blood. The receptors derive from a young woman in good health.

This clonotype has just a few counts. This chain links TRBV6-1 with TRBJ2-5; 7 bases match TRBD2. In germline, CDR1 is MNHNS, CDR2 SASEGT. The ends lost 4 bases at V and 6 bases at J; junction bases unmatched: 8. This CDR3 has 14 amino acids. CDR3 sequence (DNA): TGTGCCAGCAGTGGTGGGGGGGGTACGAAGACCCAGTACTTC. It yields the protein CASSGGGGTKTQYF.

This clonotype was counted a few times. The chain is built from TRBV30 and TRBJ1-1; D is undetermined. The germline V gene has CDR1 GTSNPN and CDR2 SVGIG (reference sequence). Between the trimmed V and J ends, which lost 0 bases and 0 bases, there was a span of 11 bases. The CDR3 has 15 amino acids. The CDR3 region is CAWSVLTAMNTEAFF. In nucleotides, the CDR3 is TGTGCCTGGAGTGTACTTACAGCGATGAACACTGAAGCTTTCTTT.

This clonotype came up a few times. The chain recombines TRBV4-1 with TRBJ1-1; D may be TRBD1 (5 bases). CDR3 length: 16 residues. V lost 0 bases, J lost 4 bases, and 15 bases lay in between. The germline gives CDR1 MGHRA, CDR2 YSYEKL. DNA for the CDR3: TGCGCCAGCAGCCAAGATTTCGGGGGAGCGCGCACTGAAGCTTTCTTT. This sequence encodes CASSQDFGGARTEAFF.

The chain carries TRBV6-5 and TRBJ2-6, with TRBD2 matching over 7 bases. V lost 5 bases, J lost 0 bases, and 4 bases stayed unmatched. CDR1 is MNHEY, CDR2 SVGAGI, per germline. This CDR3 is built from 16 residues. The CDR3: CASSPSGGSGANVLTF. In DNA form, the CDR3 reads TGTGCCAGCAGTCCCTCGGGGGGCTCTGGGGCCAACGTCCTGACTTTC.

The rearrangement links TRBV12-3 or TRBV12-4 to TRBJ2-3, with a weak D call TRBD2 (5 bases). This CDR3 contains 15 residues. The V end lost 5 bases, the J end lost 0 bases, and 12 bases lay between the germline ends. The CDR3 region is CASSPATKSTDTQYF. DNA of the CDR3: TGTGCCAGCAGTCCGGCGACTAAAAGCACAGATACGCAGTATTTT.

This clonotype showed up just a few times. The gene calls are TRBV12-3 or TRBV12-4 and TRBJ2-1; D call uncertain. With 6 bases removed from V and 12 bases from J, the gap between germline ends came to 12 bases. CDR3 length equals 11 residues. The CDR3 region is CASSTPLGQFF. CDR3 in DNA: TGTGCCAGCAGCACCCCTTTGGGGCAGTTCTTC.

CDR3 amino acids: CASSRGATGLYEQYF. CDR3 sequence (DNA): TGTGCCAGCAGCCGGGGCGCCACAGGTCTTTACGAGCAGTACTTC. The chain has TRBV27 and TRBJ2-7, with D perhaps matching TRBD1 or TRBD2 (5 bases each). The germline gives CDR1 MNHEY, CDR2 SMNVEV (reference sequence). The V end was cut by 6 bases, the J end by 4 bases, with 19 bases between. This CDR3 has 15 residues.

Only one count was recorded for this clonotype. Germline is not matched at one junction end, which may reflect a read error. The chain joins TRBV4-1 to TRBJ2-5, with TRBD2 matching 7 bases. The CDR3 runs to 15 residues. Germline V gene sequence: CDR1 MGHRA, CDR2 YSYEKL. In DNA form, the CDR3 reads TGCGCCAGCAGCCATATAGGACTAGAGGAAGAGACTCAGTACTTC. It translates to CASSHIGLEEETQYF.

This clonotype showed up just a few times. The genes are TRBV19 and TRBJ1-2; no definite D call. CDR1 and CDR2 from the germline V gene are LNHDA and SQIVND (reference sequence). This CDR3 contains 14 residues. Trimming stripped 7 bases from V and 2 bases from J, with 14 bases between. CDR3 amino acids: CASKIPGQNYGYTF. As DNA, the CDR3 is TGTGCCAGTAAAATCCCTGGGCAGAACTATGGCTACACCTTC. Drawing the rest from reference TRBV19 and TRBJ1-2, the complete variable domain is DGGITQSPKYLFRKEGQNVTLSCEQNLNHDAMYWYRQDPGQGLRLIYYSQIVNDFQKGDIAEGYSVSREKKESFPLTVTSAQKNPTAFYLCASKIPGQNYGYTFGSGTRLTVV.